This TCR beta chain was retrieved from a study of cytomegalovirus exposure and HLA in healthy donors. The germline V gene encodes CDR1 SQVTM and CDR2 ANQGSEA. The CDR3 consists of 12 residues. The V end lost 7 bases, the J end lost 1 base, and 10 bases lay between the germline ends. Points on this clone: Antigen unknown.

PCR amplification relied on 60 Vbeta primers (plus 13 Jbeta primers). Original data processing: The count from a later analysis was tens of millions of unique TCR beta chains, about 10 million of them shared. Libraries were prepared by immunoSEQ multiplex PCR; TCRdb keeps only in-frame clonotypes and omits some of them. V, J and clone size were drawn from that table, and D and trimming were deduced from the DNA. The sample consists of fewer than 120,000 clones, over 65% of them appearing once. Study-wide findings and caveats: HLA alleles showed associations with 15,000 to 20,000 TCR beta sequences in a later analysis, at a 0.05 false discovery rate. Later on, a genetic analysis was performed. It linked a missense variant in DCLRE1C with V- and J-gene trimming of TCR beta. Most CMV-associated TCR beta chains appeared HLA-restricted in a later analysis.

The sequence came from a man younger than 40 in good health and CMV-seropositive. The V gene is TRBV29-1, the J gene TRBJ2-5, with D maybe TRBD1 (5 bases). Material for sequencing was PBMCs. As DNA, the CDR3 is TGCAGCGCCGACAGCGTCCAAGAGACCCAGTACTTC. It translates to CSADSVQETQYF.